The 17 T cell receptor beta chains given below trace back to one sample, sequenced in a study of T cell responses to AZD1222 COVID-19 vaccine. Assay: immunoSEQ multiplex PCR; the TCRdb copy retains only in-frame clones and omits some. The sample lists 150,000 to 200,000 clones, 85% to 95% seen once, with approximately 5.5% in the top ten. Sequences were derived from peripheral blood, sampled 28 days after the second AZD1222 dose. Receptor source: an adult who received the AZD1222 COVID-19 vaccine.

V and J are TRBV30 and TRBJ2-7; D not resolved. This CDR3 is built from 14 residues. The germline V and J ends were trimmed by 3 bases and 3 bases, with 15 bases remaining between them. Germline CDR1 and CDR2: GTSNPN and SVGIG (reference sequence). CDR3 loop: CAWRSRLGIYEQYF. The CDR3 coding sequence is TGTGCCTGGAGGTCCCGCCTCGGCATCTACGAGCAGTACTTC.

The chain uses TRBV5-1 and TRBJ1-2; 7 nucleotides line up with TRBD1. This CDR3 is 16 amino acids long. V shed 1 base and J 4 bases; nucleotides not matched to a gene: 10. In germline, CDR1 is SGHRS, CDR2 YFSETQ. Here the CDR3 reads CASSLNRGRGSYGYTF. Written as DNA, the CDR3 is TGCGCCAGCAGCTTGAACAGGGGTCGTGGTTCCTATGGCTACACCTTC. Looking up the rest from reference TRBV5-1 and TRBJ1-2 gives the full variable domain: KAGVTQTPRYLIKTRGQQVTLSCSPISGHRSVSWYQQTPGQGLQFLFEYFSETQRNKGNFPGRFSGRQFSNSRSEMNVSTLELGDSALYLCASSLNRGRGSYGYTFGSGTRLTVV.

The chain joins TRBV27 to TRBJ1-2; D is unresolved. Trimming pared 6 bases from V and 7 bases from J, leaving 15 bases between. Germline assignment: CDR1 MNHEY and CDR2 SMNVEV (reference sequence). The CDR3 loop spans 13 amino acids. CDR3 nucleotide sequence: TGTGCCAGCAGCCCCGGGCTCACGTTTGGCTACACCTTC. It encodes CASSPGLTFGYTF.

The V and J genes are TRBV6-1 and TRBJ2-1; no firm D call. Trimming removed 1 base at V and 1 base at J, with 8 bases between. Germline CDR1 is MNHNS and CDR2 is SASEGT. CDR3 size: 15 residues. The CDR3 region has the DNA TGTGCCAGCAGTGAAGATGGCCATTCCTACAATGAGCAGTTCTTC. It codes for CASSEDGHSYNEQFF.

The CDR3 coding sequence is TGCAGCGTTATTTCGAACAATGAGCAGTTCTTC. Its protein is CSVISNNEQFF. This sequence joins TRBV29-1 and TRBJ2-1, with D hard to call. CDR3 size: 11 residues. CDR1 and CDR2 from the germline V gene are SQVTM and ANQGSEA. V gave up 5 bases and J gave up 5 bases, with 7 bases separating them.

The chain couples TRBV28 to TRBJ2-7; TRBD2 is a possible D gene (5 bases). CDR3 length equals 13 residues. Germline V gene sequence: CDR1 MDHEN, CDR2 SYDVKM. Between the trimmed V and J ends, which lost 5 bases and 3 bases, there was a span of 11 bases. The CDR3 loop reads CASSPRTDYEQYF. CDR3 DNA sequence: TGTGCCAGCAGTCCGCGGACTGACTACGAGCAGTACTTC. Complete variable domain (other parts from reference TRBV28 and TRBJ2-7): DVKVTQSSRYLVKRTGEKVFLECVQDMDHENMFWYRQDPGLGLRLIYFSYDVKMKEKGDIPEGYSVSREKKERFSLILESASTNQTSMYLCASSPRTDYEQYFGPGTRLTVT.

Only one count was recorded for this clone. V gene TRBV4-3 combines with J gene TRBJ1-1; D uncertain. Germline CDR1 is LGHNA and CDR2 is YSLEER. Between the trimmed V and J ends, which lost 0 bases and 4 bases, there was a span of 12 bases. The length of the CDR3 is 15 residues. CDR3: CASSQEVHRGTEAFF. CDR3 nucleotide sequence: TGCGCCAGCAGCCAAGAGGTCCACCGTGGCACTGAAGCTTTCTTT.

The J gene is TRBJ2-1, the V gene TRBV7-9; perhaps TRBD1 as D (5 bases). V was trimmed by 1 base and J by 4 bases, leaving 11 bases between them. The CDR3 is 15 amino acids. The germline V gene has CDR1 SEHNR and CDR2 FQNEAQ (reference sequence). The DNA of the CDR3 is TGTGCCAGCAGCTTAGTGGGGCCAGTTTACAATGAGCAGTTCTTC. It yields the protein CASSLVGPVYNEQFF.

This chain joins TRBV5-4 and TRBJ1-1; no reliable D call. This CDR3 is built from 14 residues. Germline-derived CDR1 and CDR2 are SGHNT and YYREEE (reference sequence). V lost 3 bases, J lost 1 base, and 10 bases lay in between. This CDR3 is CASSWGGGNTEAFF. The CDR3 DNA reads TGTGCCAGCAGCTGGGGTGGAGGGAACACTGAAGCTTTCTTT.

The chain recombines TRBV19 with TRBJ2-1; D is possibly TRBD2 (5 bases). The V gene lost 4 bases and the J gene lost 2 bases, with 18 bases spanning the gap. CDR1 is LNHDA and CDR2 is SQIVND in the germline V gene (reference sequence). CDR3 length equals 17 residues. CDR3 in DNA: TGTGCCAGTAGTAAGCACGACCTTACTAGTCCCTACAATGAGCAGTTCTTC. Translation gives CASSKHDLTSPYNEQFF. Full variable domain (missing parts from reference TRBV19 and TRBJ2-1): DGGITQSPKYLFRKEGQNVTLSCEQNLNHDAMYWYRQDPGQGLRLIYYSQIVNDFQKGDIAEGYSVSREKKESFPLTVTSAQKNPTAFYLCASSKHDLTSPYNEQFFGPGTRLTVL.

The CDR3 protein is CAISEGAGGNQPQHF. Written as DNA, the CDR3 is TGTGCCATCAGTGAGGGGGCGGGGGGCAATCAGCCCCAGCATTTT. The rearrangement joins TRBV10-3 to TRBJ1-5; a weak D match, TRBD1 (5 bases). V lost 2 bases and J lost 2, with 10 bases in between. This CDR3 spans 15 amino acids. Germline CDR1 is ENHRY and CDR2 is SYGVKD.

Details on this clone: Distinct nucleotide sequences in the sample also encode this CDR3. V and J are TRBV30 and TRBJ1-1; 9 positions match TRBD1. Per germline, CDR1 GTSNPN and CDR2 SVGIG (reference sequence). V shed 3 bases and J 2 bases; nucleotides not matched to a gene: 4. The CDR3 spans 14 residues. CDR3 loop: CAWRGQGGNTEAFF. CDR3 DNA: TGTGCCTGGAGGGGACAGGGCGGTAACACTGAAGCTTTCTTT.

This chain connects TRBV6-5 to TRBJ2-1; D uncertain. The CDR3 length is 12 residues. Between the trimmed V and J ends, which lost 6 bases and 6 bases, there was a span of 9 bases. CDR1 and CDR2 (germline): MNHEY, SVGAGI. CDR3 in DNA: TGTGCCAGCAGCTCAGACGGCAATGAGCAGTTCTTC. It translates to CASSSDGNEQFF.

CDR3 in amino acids: CASSLGGTSGSGETQYF. The CDR3, as DNA: TGTGCCAGCAGCTTGGGGGGGACTAGCGGGAGTGGAGAGACCCAGTACTTC. The rearrangement uses TRBV5-4 and TRBJ2-5, with TRBD2 matching over 14 bases. The CDR3 has 17 residues. J was trimmed by 4 bases and V by 0 bases; bases with no gene match: 5. CDR1 SGHNT and CDR2 YYREEE come from the germline V gene (reference sequence).

V gene TRBV29-1 combines with J gene TRBJ1-1, with 8 bases lining up with TRBD1. The germline CDR1 and CDR2 sequences are SQVTM and ANQGSEA. Trimming cost V 5 bases and J 6 bases; bases outside gene matches: 5. The CDR3 is 12 amino acids. CDR3 in DNA: TGCAGCGTTCGGACAGGGCTCTCTGAAGCTTTCTTT. Amino acid sequence: CSVRTGLSEAFF.

The chain joins TRBV5-4 to TRBJ2-1; perhaps TRBD2 as D (5 bases). Germline V gene data show CDR1 as SGHNT and CDR2 as YYREEE (reference sequence). V shed 0 bases and J shed 0 bases, with 16 bases lying between them. This CDR3 comprises 18 residues. The CDR3: CASSLGLLPRSSYNEQFF. The CDR3 DNA reads TGTGCCAGCAGCTTGGGACTACTGCCTAGGAGCTCCTACAATGAGCAGTTCTTC.

This chain links TRBV25-1 with TRBJ2-2, with D unresolved. Trimming cost V 3 bases and J 0 bases, with 5 bases left between them. Looked up from germline, CDR1 is MGHDK and CDR2 is SYGVNS. The CDR3 is made up of 14 amino acids. The CDR3 bases are TGTGCCAGCAGTGATCGGGCGAACACCGGGGAGCTGTTTTTT. It is translated as CASSDRANTGELFF.